What follows are 23 T cell receptor beta chains derived from one specimen sequenced in a study of blood T cells in healthy people across ages. The authors ran a second PCR of 7 to 11 cycles using a sample-barcoded 5' primer and a J-beta primer mix. MiXCR, run by TCRdb on the 5' RACE reads, gives a single entry per CDR3 protein. Here the sample spans about 1.8 million distinct CDR3 sequences, less than 50% being singletons. The sample comprised blood. These receptors originate from a middle-aged woman in good health.

This clonotype was seen more than once but under ten times. V usage is TRBV6-5 and J usage is TRBJ1-4; a weak D match, TRBD1 (6 bases). The length of the CDR3 is 15 residues. V shed 6 bases and J shed 4 bases, with 15 bases lying between them. Germline V gene lookup returns CDR1 MNHEY and CDR2 SVGAGI. The CDR3 here is CASRGSGAYNEKLFF. The CDR3 region has the DNA TGTGCCAGCAGGGGATCAGGGGCGTATAATGAAAAACTGTTTTTT.

This chain links TRBV7-2 with TRBJ1-2, with D possibly matching TRBD1 (5 bases). V dropped 6 bases and J dropped 4 bases, with 12 bases sitting between them. The CDR3 is made up of 13 amino acids. Looked up from germline, CDR1 is SGHTA and CDR2 is FQGNSA. The CDR3 region is CASSSGAAYGYTF. In DNA, the CDR3 is TGTGCCAGCAGTTCCGGGGCAGCCTATGGCTACACCTTC.

The V and J genes are TRBV20-1 and TRBJ2-4, with 7 positions matching TRBD1. With the DNA end fitting TRBJ2-7 better, the J assignment may be wrong. Germline V gene data show CDR1 as DFQATT and CDR2 as SNEGSKA (reference sequence). The CDR3 runs to 13 residues. The CDR3 sequence: CSAPGQLTYEQYF. CDR3 sequence (DNA): TGCAGTGCCCCGGGACAGCTCACCTACGAGCAGTACTTC.

This clonotype was seen only a few times. The V gene is TRBV4-1, the J gene TRBJ2-1; the D call may be TRBD1 or TRBD2 (5 bases each). The CDR3 is 14 amino acids. Germline-derived CDR1 and CDR2 are MGHRA and YSYEKL. V lost 0 bases and J 9 bases, leaving 12 bases between the germline ends. This CDR3 is CASSQDNLGTEQFF. The CDR3 DNA reads TGCGCCAGCAGCCAAGATAATTTAGGGACTGAGCAGTTCTTC.

V is TRBV29-1 and J is TRBJ2-4; D could derive from TRBD1 or TRBD2 (6 bases each). Germline V gene lookup returns CDR1 SQVTM and CDR2 ANQGSEA. This CDR3 spans 12 amino acids. Deletions cut 4 bases from V and 7 bases from J, with 11 bases between. CDR3 amino acids: CSVGTGRNIQYF. The CDR3 DNA sequence: TGCAGCGTTGGCACAGGGAGGAACATTCAGTACTTC.

The chain uses TRBV4-2 and TRBJ2-5, with 14 bases lining up with TRBD2. Germline CDR1 and CDR2: LGHNA and YNFKEQ. The CDR3 runs 19 residues. With 3 bases clipped from V and 11 bases from J, the junction kept 20 bases outside the gene matches. The CDR3 region has the DNA TGTGCCAGCAGCCAGGAGACTAGCGGGGGGGCGATCACCTACAATGAGCAGTACTTC. Translating it yields CASSQETSGGAITYNEQYF.

The rearrangement links TRBV20-1 to TRBJ2-7, with 8 bases that match TRBD1. CDR3 length: 13 amino acids. Per germline, CDR1 DFQATT and CDR2 SNEGSKA (reference sequence). With 3 bases clipped from V and 2 bases from J, the junction kept 3 bases outside the gene matches. The CDR3 sequence: CSARWTGTYEQYF. CDR3 coding DNA: TGCAGTGCTAGGTGGACAGGGACCTACGAGCAGTACTTC.

This clonotype was seen just once. CDR3 sequence reads: CASSQAGGFEGSLHF. As DNA, the CDR3 is TGCGCCAGCAGCCAAGCTGGGGGGTTTGAAGGGTCCCTCCACTTT. This chain links TRBV4-3 with TRBJ1-6, with D possibly matching TRBD1 (5 bases). V was clipped by 1 base and J by 14 bases, with 18 bases between them. This CDR3 region has 15 residues. Per the germline V gene, CDR1 is LGHNA and CDR2 is YSLEER.

This clonotype was recorded a few times. The chain combines TRBV13 with TRBJ2-4; D remains unclear. Trimming stripped 6 bases from V and 0 bases from J, with 6 bases between. Germline V CDR1 and CDR2: PRHDT, FYEKMQ (reference sequence). The CDR3 loop spans 13 amino acids. This CDR3 is CASSWVAKNIQYF. Written as DNA, the CDR3 is TGTGCCAGCAGTTGGGTAGCCAAAAACATTCAGTACTTC.

CDR3 in DNA: TGTGCCAGCTCGATAGCGCAGGGGTACTATGGCTACACCTTC. Its translation is CASSIAQGYYGYTF. The genes are TRBV9 and TRBJ1-2, with a possible D match to TRBD1 (6 bases). CDR3 length: 14 residues. Looked up from germline, CDR1 is SGDLS and CDR2 is YYNGEE. V was cut by 7 bases and J by 3 bases, with 16 bases left in between.

The rearrangement links TRBV7-2 to TRBJ2-7; a weak D match, TRBD2 (5 bases). CDR1 and CDR2 (germline): SGHTA, FQGNSA. V lost 1 base and J lost 6, with 16 bases in between. This CDR3 has 15 amino acids. The CDR3 loop reads CASSLESLGMGEQYF. The CDR3 DNA reads TGTGCCAGCAGCTTAGAATCACTAGGTATGGGCGAGCAGTACTTC.

Points on this clonotype: A junction boundary mismatches the germline segment, possibly from a read error. V is TRBV20-1 and J is TRBJ2-6; TRBD1 might be the D (5 bases). This CDR3 region has 14 residues. Germline values: CDR1 DFQATT, CDR2 SNEGSKA (reference sequence). The DNA for the CDR3 is TGCAGTGCCCAGGCGACCTCTGGGGCCAACATCCTGACTTTC. It translates to CSAQATSGANILTF.

This sequence joins TRBV7-9 and TRBJ1-2; D is ambiguous. Looked up from germline, CDR1 is SEHNR and CDR2 is FQNEAQ (reference sequence). The CDR3 sequence is 14 residues long. V was cut by 1 base and J by 5 bases, with 11 bases left in between. In DNA, the CDR3 is TGTGCCAGCAGCTTAGTCTGGCAGGCTTATGGCTACACCTTC. Translated, it gives CASSLVWQAYGYTF.

The V call is TRBV5-1, the J call TRBJ2-2, with D perhaps matching TRBD1 (6 bases). CDR3 size: 13 residues. Germline V lookup: CDR1 SGHRS, CDR2 YFSETQ. V lost 7 bases to trimming and J lost 4 bases, with 11 bases between them. The DNA of the CDR3 is TGCGCCAGCGCCCGAGGGGGCACCGGGGAGCTGTTTTTT. It translates to CASARGGTGELFF. The variable domain in full, with the rest retrieved from reference TRBV5-1 and TRBJ2-2, is KAGVTQTPRYLIKTRGQQVTLSCSPISGHRSVSWYQQTPGQGLQFLFEYFSETQRNKGNFPGRFSGRQFSNSRSEMNVSTLELGDSALYLCASARGGTGELFFGEGSRLTVL.

This chain connects TRBV5-1 to TRBJ2-5; TRBD2 aligns across 9 bases. The CDR3 loop spans 19 amino acids. Losses at the gene ends were 4 bases for V and 1 base for J; bases not matched to a gene: 17. The V gene's germline CDR1 is SGHRS and CDR2 YFSETQ. The CDR3 loop is CASSGAAASGEILQETQYF. The CDR3 coding sequence is TGCGCCAGCAGCGGGGCTGCGGCTAGCGGGGAAATACTCCAAGAGACCCAGTACTTC.

This clonotype was counted between two and nine times. The chain links TRBV5-1 to TRBJ1-2; tentative D call: TRBD1 (6 bases). Trimming stripped 4 bases from V and 4 bases from J, with 11 bases between. Germline V CDR1 and CDR2: SGHRS, YFSETQ. The CDR3 loop spans 13 amino acids. The CDR3 reads CASSLRQAYGYTF. CDR3 nucleotide sequence: TGCGCCAGCAGCCTCCGACAGGCCTATGGCTACACCTTC.

This sequence joins TRBV7-2 and TRBJ2-7; 7 bases are a match to TRBD2. The trim removed 7 bases at V and 12 bases at J, leaving 9 bases unmatched. The CDR3 totals 11 residues. Germline assignment: CDR1 SGHTA and CDR2 FQGNSA. CDR3 DNA: TGTGCCAGCATCCAGGCGGGGGTTGGGTACTTC. The encoded protein is CASIQAGVGYF.

The CDR3 sequence: CASSLAGFKGTQYF. The CDR3 nucleotides are TGTGCCAGCAGCTTAGCCGGGTTTAAGGGCACCCAGTACTTC. This sequence joins TRBV7-2 and TRBJ2-5; D gene uncertain. The CDR3 is made up of 14 amino acids. Germline V gene data show CDR1 as SGHTA and CDR2 as FQGNSA. Trimming took off 0 bases at V and 8 bases at J, with 13 bases between the two ends.

This clonotype was seen only a few times. The chain is built from TRBV15 and TRBJ2-3; D may be TRBD1 (6 bases). Trimming removed 5 bases from V and 0 bases from J, with 18 bases in between. In germline, CDR1 is LNHNV, CDR2 YYDKDF (reference sequence). This CDR3 is built from 17 residues. The CDR3 loop is CATSGRGGRQSTDTQYF. CDR3 nucleotides: TGTGCCACCAGCGGTAGAGGGGGACGGCAAAGCACAGATACGCAGTATTTT.

This chain connects TRBV4-2 to TRBJ1-4; a weak D match, TRBD1 (5 bases). CDR1 is LGHNA, CDR2 YNFKEQ, per germline. The CDR3 totals 13 residues. V was clipped by 5 bases and J by 6 bases, with 10 bases between them. This CDR3 is CASSGEGHEKLFF. Written as DNA, the CDR3 is TGTGCCAGCAGCGGGGAGGGGCATGAAAAACTGTTTTTT.

The rearrangement uses TRBV27 and TRBJ1-5, with D perhaps TRBD1 (5 bases). This CDR3 region has 13 residues. Germline CDR1 reads MNHEY; CDR2 reads SMNVEV (reference sequence). V gave up 5 bases and J gave up 3 bases, with 8 bases separating them. CDR3 loop: CASSRQYNQPQHF. DNA of the CDR3: TGTGCCAGCAGTCGACAGTACAATCAGCCCCAGCATTTT.

The V gene is TRBV6-2 or TRBV6-3, the J gene TRBJ2-7; D gene ambiguous. Between the trimmed V and J ends, which lost 2 bases and 7 bases, there was a span of 15 bases. Germline loops: CDR1 MNHEY, CDR2 SVGEGT. The CDR3 consists of 14 residues. Here the CDR3 reads CASSYHGPQAEQYF. CDR3 bases: TGTGCCAGCAGTTACCACGGTCCCCAGGCGGAGCAGTACTTC.

This clonotype appeared a few times. V is TRBV5-1 and J is TRBJ2-1, with TRBD2 matching 11 bases. The CDR3 runs 15 residues. Per germline, CDR1 SGHRS and CDR2 YFSETQ. Trimming took 4 bases from V and 8 from J; bases not matched to a gene: 8. CDR3 sequence: CASSVLAGARDEQFF. The CDR3 nucleotides read TGCGCCAGCAGCGTACTAGCGGGGGCTAGAGATGAGCAGTTCTTC.